The entry below describes one TCR beta chain. Its antigen is not known. Germline V gene sequence: CDR1 SGHDT, CDR2 YYEEEE. Between the trimmed V and J ends, which lost 0 bases and 7 bases, there was a span of 14 bases. CDR3 length equals 14 residues. Healthy donors of bone marrow made up the group. The sample belongs to a study of cytomegalovirus exposure and HLA in healthy donors. General study results and limits: Fewer N-insertions than the 666-donor mean were reportedly shown by an Asian-associated ancestry cluster in a later analysis.

The PCR contained 60 Vbeta and 13 Jbeta primers. Clones were sequenced by immunoSEQ multiplex PCR, and TCRdb holds only the in-frame ones, with some missing. This table has some 100,000 clones, 60% to 80% appearing once. The V gene is TRBV5-6, the J gene TRBJ2-7; D might be TRBD1 (5 bases). The specimen was PBMCs. The sequence came from a man aged 50-59 years in good health and CMV-seropositive. CDR3 in amino acids: CASSLGGRAGEQYF. The CDR3 DNA follows: TGTGCCAGCAGCTTGGGGGGCAGGGCAGGAGAGCAGTACTTC.